The 9 T cell receptor beta chains presented below share a single source sample, sequenced in a study of tumor and adjacent non-tumor tissue in lung cancer. This sample's RNA came from whole unsorted tissue. The library came from three nested PCR rounds adapted from ARM-PCR protocols. In TCRdb, the multiplex PCR reads were re-called with MiXCR into one record per CDR3 protein. The profile shows about 90,000 distinct CDR3 sequences, around three fifths of them singletons. The sequencing input was lung tumor tissue. All receptors come from a man between 65 and 85 years old with non-small cell lung cancer.

This clonotype was observed at least ten times. J is TRBJ2-7 and V is TRBV20-1, with 9 bases aligning to TRBD2. The CDR3 totals 13 residues. Unmatched junction bases numbered 4, after V lost 5 bases and J lost 2 bases. Germline CDR1 reads DFQATT; CDR2 reads SNEGSKA (reference sequence). The CDR3 DNA sequence: TGCAGTGCTCCCTTAGCGGGGGCCTACGAGCAGTACTTC. Its translation: CSAPLAGAYEQYF.

This clonotype appeared once. It may be a read error: a sequence one base away is much more abundant. The chain carries TRBV29-1 and TRBJ2-7; D may correspond to TRBD1 or TRBD2 (5 bases each). The CDR3 has 12 amino acids. CDR1 SQVTM and CDR2 ANQGSEA come from the germline V gene. DNA of the CDR3: TGCACCGTGCAGGGAGCGAGGTACGAGCAGTACTTC. Protein: CTVQGARYEQYF.

The sample holds many counts of this clonotype. CDR3 region: CAISESNAGGEKLFF. The CDR3 DNA reads as TGTGCCATCAGTGAGTCGAACGCGGGGGGTGAAAAACTGTTTTTT. The V and J genes are TRBV10-3 and TRBJ1-4, with D perhaps matching TRBD1 (5 bases). Germline CDR1 is ENHRY and CDR2 is SYGVKD. V was shortened by 0 bases and J by 7 bases, with 12 bases between the two germline ends. The CDR3 extends over 15 amino acids.

With respect to this clonotype: A much larger clone differs by one base, so this may be a read error. The chain recombines TRBV28 with TRBJ1-2; 7 nucleotides match TRBD1. Germline V gene lookup returns CDR1 MDHEN and CDR2 SYDVKM. The CDR3 has 13 residues. The CDR3 here is CTSPRDSEDGYTF. CDR3 DNA sequence: TGTACCAGCCCCCGGGACAGCGAAGATGGCTACACCTTC.

Comments on this clonotype: With a much larger clone just one base away, this may be a read error. This chain uses TRBV20-1 with TRBJ2-7, with 8 bases fitting TRBD2. The V segment lost 7 bases and the J segment 0 bases; nucleotides outside the gene matches: 8. This CDR3 has 14 residues. From germline, CDR1 is DFQATT and CDR2 SNEGSKA (reference sequence). Written as DNA, the CDR3 is TGCAGTGTTCTGGCGGGAGGATACTCCTACGAGCAGTACTTC. Its translation is CSVLAGGYSYEQYF.

With regard to this clonotype: The junction does not match germline at one end; this may be a read error. CDR3 sequence reads: CAGSFRGVASYTF. As DNA, the CDR3 is TGTGCCGGCAGCTTTAGAGGGGTTGCGAGCTACACCTTC. The V call is TRBV11-3, the J call TRBJ1-2; tentatively, D is TRBD1 (5 bases). Germline CDR1 reads SGHNT; CDR2 reads YENEEA. The CDR3 sequence is 13 residues long.

The chain couples TRBV5-1 to TRBJ2-3; D perhaps matches TRBD1 (5 bases). This CDR3 has 15 amino acids. From germline, CDR1 is SGHRS and CDR2 YFSETQ. V shed 4 bases and J shed 0 bases, with 12 bases lying between them. CDR3 DNA sequence: TGCGCCAGCAGCCTACAGGCGTCTAGCACAGATACGCAGTATTTT. Protein: CASSLQASSTDTQYF.

J is TRBJ2-5 and V is TRBV14; D unclear. With 10 bases removed from V and 2 bases from J, the gap between germline ends came to 17 bases. The CDR3 spans 14 residues. Germline V lookup: CDR1 SGHDN, CDR2 FVKESK. In DNA form, the CDR3 reads TGTGCCAACTGCTACCTAGGAGTGCAAGAGACCCAGTACTTC. Translating gives CANCYLGVQETQYF.

There are a few counts of this clonotype. The V call is TRBV9, the J call TRBJ2-5, with D possibly matching TRBD1 (5 bases). CDR1 and CDR2 (germline): SGDLS, YYNGEE. Trimming pared 0 bases from V and 0 bases from J, leaving 12 bases between. The length of the CDR3 is 16 residues. The CDR3 reads CASSVASGPYQETQYF. CDR3 nucleotide sequence: TGTGCCAGCAGCGTAGCTTCAGGGCCGTACCAAGAGACCCAGTACTTC.